Listed below are T cell receptor beta chains from one sample, sequenced in a study of T cell changes during pregnancy in multiple sclerosis. The assay was immunoSEQ multiplex PCR, and TCRdb's table has in-frame clones only and misses some. The table lists about 45,000 clones, around 96% of them singletons. The sample here was peripheral blood, taken in the second trimester of pregnancy. The receptors originated from a female donor with multiple sclerosis, enrolled in a pregnancy study. Each CDR3 is given with its conserved first and last residue. The order of the fields is J gene, D gene, clone size, V gene, CDR3 protein, CDR3 DNA. The D gene is left open where the match is weak. The size entry is marked missing in some rows and otherwise reads once, few, many or a size class.

TRBJ2-1 - - TRBV7-2 CASSLSGDVYNEQFF TGTGCCAGCAGCTTGTCGGGGGACGTCTACAATGAGCAGTTCTTC
TRBJ2-3 TRBD1 once TRBV10-1 CASRRQGRVDTQYF TGCGCCAGCAGAAGACAGGGACGGGTGGATACGCAGTATTTT
TRBJ1-1 TRBD1 - TRBV7-9 CASSFVTGITEAFF TGTGCCAGCAGCTTTGTGACAGGGATAACTGAAGCTTTCTTT
TRBJ2-7 TRBD1 - TRBV11-2 CASSLSQGAISYEQYF TGTGCCAGCAGCTTATCACAGGGGGCCATCTCCTACGAGCAGTACTTC
TRBJ1-3 TRBD1 - TRBV10-3 CAISGQGAGNTIYF TGTGCCATCAGTGGACAGGGGGCTGGAAACACCATATATTTT
TRBJ1-5 TRBD1 - TRBV19 CASSREDRYQPQHF TGTGCCAGTAGTAGGGAGGACAGGTATCAGCCCCAGCATTTT
TRBJ2-3 TRBD2 - TRBV6-1 CASSEALAGGTDTQYF TGTGCCAGCAGTGAAGCGCTAGCGGGAGGCACAGATACGCAGTATTTT
TRBJ1-2 - - TRBV14 CASSQLVPGWREVNYGYTF TGTGCCAGCAGCCAACTAGTCCCCGGGTGGAGGGAAGTAAACTATGGCTACACCTTC
TRBJ2-3 TRBD2 once TRBV5-8 CASSLGLAGASSTDTQYF TGTGCCAGCAGCTTGGGACTAGCGGGGGCCTCTAGCACAGATACGCAGTATTTT
TRBJ2-5 - - TRBV7-6 CASSRHEETQYF TGTGCCAGCAGCCGCCACGAGGAGACCCAGTACTTC
TRBJ2-7 - - TRBV7-9 CASSTLLGGSAEQYF TGTGCCAGCAGCACGCTGCTTGGGGGCAGTGCCGAGCAGTACTTC
TRBJ2-1 - - TRBV19 CASSLSRSSYNEQFF TGTGCCAGCAGCCTCTCGCGGAGCTCCTACAATGAGCAGTTCTTC
TRBJ2-2 TRBD1 - TRBV7-3 CASSYNRGGTGELFF TGTGCCAGCAGCTATAACAGGGGTGGAACCGGGGAGCTGTTTTTT
TRBJ2-1 - once TRBV7-6 CASTPFGSSYNEQFF TGTGCCAGCACCCCCTTCGGGAGCTCCTACAATGAGCAGTTCTTC
TRBJ1-5 TRBD1 - TRBV28 CASAGTGGFQPQHF TGTGCCAGCGCCGGGACAGGGGGCTTTCAGCCCCAGCATTTT
TRBJ2-1 - - TRBV9 CASSVGAGLHNEQFF TGTGCCAGCAGCGTAGGGGCGGGGCTCCACAATGAGCAGTTCTTC
TRBJ2-3 - once TRBV6-1 CASQNQGLSTDTQYF TGTGCGTCACAGAACCAGGGATTATCCACAGATACGCAGTATTTT
TRBJ2-1 - - TRBV19 CASRTPTYNEQFF TGTGCCAGTAGAACCCCAACTTACAATGAGCAGTTCTTC
TRBJ2-1 TRBD2 once TRBV19 CASSMVGGPNEQFF TGTGCCAGTAGTATGGTGGGAGGGCCCAATGAGCAGTTCTTC
TRBJ1-5 TRBD1 - TRBV5-1 CASSQGQGDQPQHF TGCGCCAGCAGCCAGGGACAGGGTGACCAGCCCCAGCATTTT
TRBJ1-4 - - TRBV2 CASTEGTGNEKLFF TGTGCCAGCACTGAAGGAACGGGTAATGAAAAACTGTTTTTT
TRBJ2-1 - once TRBV6-1 CASTMGGPRVEQFF TGTGCCAGCACCATGGGGGGGCCCCGGGTTGAGCAGTTCTTC
TRBJ1-1 - - TRBV6-5 CASSRSPPGNTEAFF TGTGCCAGCAGCCGTAGTCCACCAGGGAACACTGAAGCTTTCTTT
TRBJ2-7 TRBD1 - TRBV11-3 CASSQTGARDEQYF TGTGCCAGCAGCCAGACAGGGGCCCGGGACGAGCAGTACTTC
TRBJ1-3 - - TRBV9 CASSVSNSGNTIYF TGTGCCAGCAGCGTGAGTAACTCTGGAAACACCATATATTTT
TRBJ2-3 TRBD2 - TRBV6-4 CASSGSGGTDTQYF TGTGCCAGCAGTGGGAGCGGGGGCACAGATACGCAGTATTTT
TRBJ2-3 TRBD2 once TRBV5-1 CASSRTGGQDTQYF TGCGCCAGCAGCCGGACGGGGGGGCAAGATACGCAGTATTTT
TRBJ1-4 - once TRBV6-1 CASSRYNEKLFF TGTGCCAGCAGCCGTTATAATGAAAAACTGTTTTTT
TRBJ1-6 TRBD1 - TRBV7-2 CASSPRTGRDSPLHF TGTGCCAGCAGCCCGCGGACAGGGAGAGATTCACCCCTCCACTTT
TRBJ2-7 TRBD1 - TRBV9 CASSFSTRDRGLTANTYEQYF TGTGCCAGCAGCTTCAGCACTCGGGACAGGGGACTCACAGCTAACACCTACGAGCAGTACTTC
TRBJ1-2 - - TRBV4-3 CASSQGTRVYGYTF TGCGCCAGCAGCCAAGGGACTCGAGTTTATGGCTACACCTTC
TRBJ1-5 - - TRBV19 CASSAMYSNQPQHF TGTGCCAGTAGTGCGATGTACAGCAATCAGCCCCAGCATTTT
TRBJ1-5 - - TRBV25-1 CASSGGTGSNQPQHF TGTGCCAGCAGTGGCGGGACGGGTAGCAATCAGCCCCAGCATTTT
TRBJ2-1 TRBD2 - TRBV4-1 CASSLSGGAGRQQFF TGCGCCAGCAGCCTTAGCGGGGGGGCCGGGCGTCAGCAGTTCTTC
TRBJ1-6 - - TRBV7-2 CASSAGQGNSPLHF TGTGCCAGCAGCGCCGGGCAGGGGAATTCACCCCTCCACTTT
TRBJ2-7 TRBD1 - TRBV27 CASSPGTGEYEQYF TGTGCCAGCAGTCCCGGGACAGGAGAGTACGAGCAGTACTTC
TRBJ1-4 - - TRBV14 CASSPWGRGEKLFF TGTGCCAGTTCCCCTTGGGGGCGTGGTGAAAAACTGTTTTTT
TRBJ1-1 - - TRBV21-1 CASSNSPGTGEAFF TGTGCCAGCAGCAACAGTCCCGGGACAGGTGAAGCTTTCTTT
TRBJ1-2 - - TRBV6-1 CASSEGLDGYTF TGTGCCAGCAGTGAAGGTCTTGATGGCTACACCTTC